Below are 8 T cell receptor beta chains sequenced from a single sample in a study of blood T cell repertoires in COVID-19. Clones were sequenced by immunoSEQ multiplex PCR, and TCRdb holds only the in-frame ones, with some missing. This table has roughly 120,000 clones, around 90% appearing once. The sequencing input was peripheral blood. The receptors derive from a man in his 60s with COVID-19, enrolled during active disease.

V and J are TRBV4-1 and TRBJ2-7; TRBD2 matches at 14 bases. Germline V gives CDR1 MGHRA, CDR2 YSYEKL. The CDR3 is made up of 17 amino acids. The V and J ends lost 1 base and 1 base, in that order; junction bases with no gene match: 3. The CDR3 sequence: CASSQGGTSGSSYEQYF. The CDR3 DNA sequence: TGCGCCAGCAGCCAAGGTGGGACTAGCGGGAGTTCCTACGAGCAGTACTTC.

This chain connects TRBV6-5 to TRBJ1-2, with 7 bases that match TRBD1. CDR1 and CDR2 (germline): MNHEY, SVGAGI. V lost 9 bases, J lost 5 bases, and 9 bases stayed unmatched. The CDR3 consists of 13 residues. The CDR3 reads CASTPGQSYGYTF. The CDR3 DNA follows: TGTGCCAGTACTCCGGGACAGTCGTATGGCTACACCTTC.

This chain joins TRBV20-1 and TRBJ1-1; D is undetermined. The CDR3 spans 13 residues. V shed 3 bases and J shed 1 base, with 9 bases lying between them. Germline loops: CDR1 DFQATT, CDR2 SNEGSKA (reference sequence). In nucleotides, the CDR3 is TGCAGTGCTAGTGGCCAGGAGAACACTGAAGCTTTCTTT. It is translated as CSASGQENTEAFF.

The V and J genes are TRBV2 and TRBJ2-1; 9 nucleotides match TRBD2. CDR1 and CDR2 (germline): SNHLY, FYNNEI. The CDR3 length is 16 residues. The V gene end was trimmed by 6 bases and the J gene end by 3 bases; junction bases not matched to a gene: 9. The CDR3 nucleotides are TGTGCCAGCAGGGTACGAGCGGGAGGAGTCTACAATGAGCAGTTCTTC. This translates into CASRVRAGGVYNEQFF.

The chain is built from TRBV7-9 and TRBJ2-7; 10 nucleotides align to TRBD1. Germline assignment: CDR1 SEHNR and CDR2 FQNEAQ (reference sequence). The CDR3 is 15 amino acids. J gave up 3 bases and V 1 base, and 3 bases lay outside the gene matches. In DNA, the CDR3 is TGTGCCAGCAGCTTAGGGGGGACAGGGGACTACGAGCAGTACTTC. Protein product: CASSLGGTGDYEQYF.

V usage is TRBV7-9 and J usage is TRBJ2-1, with 12 positions matching TRBD2. Germline CDR1 reads SEHNR; CDR2 reads FQNEAQ (reference sequence). The V and J ends lost 3 bases and 6 bases, in that order; junction bases with no gene match: 12. The CDR3 totals 18 residues. CDR3 sequence: CASSLPPRLAGEGNEQFF. CDR3 bases: TGTGCCAGCAGCTTGCCCCCTAGACTAGCGGGAGAGGGCAATGAGCAGTTCTTC.

V is TRBV6-5 and J is TRBJ2-1; maybe TRBD1 (5 bases). This CDR3 is 14 amino acids long. CDR1 is MNHEY and CDR2 is SVGAGI in the germline V gene. V lost 7 bases and J 3 bases, leaving 13 bases between the germline ends. CDR3 protein: CASTSAQGYNEQFF. The CDR3 coding sequence is TGTGCCAGCACGTCGGCCCAGGGCTACAATGAGCAGTTCTTC.

V is TRBV7-3 and J is TRBJ2-2, with D maybe TRBD1 (6 bases). CDR3 length: 16 amino acids. V was shortened by 5 bases and J by 0 bases, with 13 bases between the two germline ends. Germline V gene data show CDR1 as SGHTA and CDR2 as FQGTGA. The CDR3 sequence is CASSPQGTPNTGELFF. The CDR3 nucleotides are TGTGCCAGCAGCCCCCAAGGGACACCGAACACCGGGGAGCTGTTTTTT.